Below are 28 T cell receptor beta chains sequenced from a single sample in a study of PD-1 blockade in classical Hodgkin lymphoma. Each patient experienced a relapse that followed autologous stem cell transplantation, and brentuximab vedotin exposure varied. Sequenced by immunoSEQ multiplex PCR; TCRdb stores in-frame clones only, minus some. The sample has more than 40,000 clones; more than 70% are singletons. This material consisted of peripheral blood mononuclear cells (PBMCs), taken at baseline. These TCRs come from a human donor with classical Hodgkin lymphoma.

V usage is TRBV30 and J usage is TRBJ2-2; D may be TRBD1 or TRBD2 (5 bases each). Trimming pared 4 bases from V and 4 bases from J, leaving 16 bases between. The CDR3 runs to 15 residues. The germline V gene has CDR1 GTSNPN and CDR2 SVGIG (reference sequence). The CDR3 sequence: CAWTPGLGTTGELFF. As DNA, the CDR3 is TGTGCCTGGACCCCGGGCTTAGGGACCACCGGGGAGCTGTTTTTT. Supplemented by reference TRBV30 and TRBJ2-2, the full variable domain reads SQTIHQWPATLVQPVGSPLSLECTVEGTSNPNLYWYRQAAGRGLQLLFYSVGIGQISSEVPQNLSASRPQDRQFILSSKKLLLSDSGFYLCAWTPGLGTTGELFFGEGSRLTVL.

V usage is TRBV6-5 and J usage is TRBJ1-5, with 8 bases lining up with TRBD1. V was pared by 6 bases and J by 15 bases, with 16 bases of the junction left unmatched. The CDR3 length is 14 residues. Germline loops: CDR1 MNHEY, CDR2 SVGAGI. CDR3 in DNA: TGTGCCAGCAGCACCGGGACAGGCCGTCGGTCGGGGCATTTT. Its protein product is CASSTGTGRRSGHF.

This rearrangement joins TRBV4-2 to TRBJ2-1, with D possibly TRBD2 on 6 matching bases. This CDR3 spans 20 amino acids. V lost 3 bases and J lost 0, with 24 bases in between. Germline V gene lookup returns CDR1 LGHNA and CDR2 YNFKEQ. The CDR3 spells CASSHPRRVVPGSSYNEQFF. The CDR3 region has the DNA TGTGCCAGCAGCCACCCTCGGAGGGTAGTTCCAGGGAGCTCCTACAATGAGCAGTTCTTC.

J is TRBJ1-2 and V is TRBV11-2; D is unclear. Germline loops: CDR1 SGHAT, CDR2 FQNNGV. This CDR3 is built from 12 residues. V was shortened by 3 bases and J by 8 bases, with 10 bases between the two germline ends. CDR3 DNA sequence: TGTGCCAGCAGCTTCGGAGCGGGGGGCTACACCTTC. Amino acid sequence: CASSFGAGGYTF.

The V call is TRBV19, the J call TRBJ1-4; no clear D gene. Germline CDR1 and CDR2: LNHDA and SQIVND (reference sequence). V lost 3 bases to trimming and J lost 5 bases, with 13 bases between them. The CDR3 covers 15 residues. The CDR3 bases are TGTGCCAGTAGTATCGGTTTAGGACCGAATGAAAAACTGTTTTTT. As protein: CASSIGLGPNEKLFF. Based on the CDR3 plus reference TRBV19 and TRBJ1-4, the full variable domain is DGGITQSPKYLFRKEGQNVTLSCEQNLNHDAMYWYRQDPGQGLRLIYYSQIVNDFQKGDIAEGYSVSREKKESFPLTVTSAQKNPTAFYLCASSIGLGPNEKLFFGSGTQLSVL.

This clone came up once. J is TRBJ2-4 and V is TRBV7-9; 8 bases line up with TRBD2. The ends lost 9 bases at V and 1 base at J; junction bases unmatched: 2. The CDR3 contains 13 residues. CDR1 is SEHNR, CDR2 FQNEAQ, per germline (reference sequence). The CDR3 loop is CASKRGAKNIQYF. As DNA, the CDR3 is TGTGCCAGTAAGCGGGGGGCCAAAAACATTCAGTACTTC.

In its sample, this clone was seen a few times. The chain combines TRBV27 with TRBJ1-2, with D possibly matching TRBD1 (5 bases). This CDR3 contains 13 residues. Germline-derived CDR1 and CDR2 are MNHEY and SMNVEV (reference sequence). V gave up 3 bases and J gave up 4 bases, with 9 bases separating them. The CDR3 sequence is CASSFNRPYGYTF. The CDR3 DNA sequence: TGTGCCAGCAGTTTTAACAGGCCCTATGGCTACACCTTC.

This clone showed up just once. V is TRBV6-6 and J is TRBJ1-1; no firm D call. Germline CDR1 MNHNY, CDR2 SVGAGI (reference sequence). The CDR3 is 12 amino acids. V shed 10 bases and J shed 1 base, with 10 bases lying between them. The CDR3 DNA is TGTGCCACCACAAGCTCGAACACTGAAGCTTTCTTT. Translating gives CATTSSNTEAFF.

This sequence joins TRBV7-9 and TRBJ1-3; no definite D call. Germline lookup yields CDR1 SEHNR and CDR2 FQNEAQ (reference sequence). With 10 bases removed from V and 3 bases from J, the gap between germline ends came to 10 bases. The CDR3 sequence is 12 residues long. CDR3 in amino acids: CATPDLGNTIYF. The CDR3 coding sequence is TGTGCCACCCCCGACCTTGGAAACACCATATATTTT.

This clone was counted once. The CDR3 DNA reads TGTGCCAGCAGTTTATCGGGGGCGGGCGGAAACACCATATATTTT. It codes for CASSLSGAGGNTIYF. The V and J genes are TRBV27 and TRBJ1-3; a weak D match, TRBD1 (6 bases). Germline CDR1 reads MNHEY; CDR2 reads SMNVEV (reference sequence). V was shortened by 0 bases and J by 4 bases, with 10 bases between the two germline ends. This CDR3 spans 15 amino acids.

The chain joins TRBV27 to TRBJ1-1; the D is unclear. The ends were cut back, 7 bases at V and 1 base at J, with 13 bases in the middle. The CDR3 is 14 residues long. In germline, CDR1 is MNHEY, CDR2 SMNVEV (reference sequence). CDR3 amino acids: CASTQSVTNTEAFF. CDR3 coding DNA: TGTGCCAGCACCCAGAGCGTTACGAACACTGAAGCTTTCTTT.

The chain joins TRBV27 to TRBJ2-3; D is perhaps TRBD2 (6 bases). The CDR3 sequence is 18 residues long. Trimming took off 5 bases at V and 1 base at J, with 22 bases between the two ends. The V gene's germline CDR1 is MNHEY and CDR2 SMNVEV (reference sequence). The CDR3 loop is CASSLWQEGLDGTDTQYF. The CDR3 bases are TGTGCCAGCAGTCTGTGGCAGGAGGGGTTGGACGGCACAGATACGCAGTATTTT.

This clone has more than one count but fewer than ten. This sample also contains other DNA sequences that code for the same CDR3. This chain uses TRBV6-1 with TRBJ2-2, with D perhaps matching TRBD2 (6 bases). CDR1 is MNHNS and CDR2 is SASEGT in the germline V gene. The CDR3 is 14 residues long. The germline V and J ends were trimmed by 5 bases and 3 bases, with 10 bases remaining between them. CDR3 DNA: TGTGCCAGCAGTCCCGGGGGTTACACCGGGGAGCTGTTTTTT. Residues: CASSPGGYTGELFF.

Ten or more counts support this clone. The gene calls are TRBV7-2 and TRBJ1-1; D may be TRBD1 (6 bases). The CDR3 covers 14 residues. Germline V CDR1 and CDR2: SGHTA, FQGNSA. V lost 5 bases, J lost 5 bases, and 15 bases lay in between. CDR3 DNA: TGTGCCAGCAGCATACAGGGAGGGGGAACTGAAGCTTTCTTT. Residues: CASSIQGGGTEAFF.

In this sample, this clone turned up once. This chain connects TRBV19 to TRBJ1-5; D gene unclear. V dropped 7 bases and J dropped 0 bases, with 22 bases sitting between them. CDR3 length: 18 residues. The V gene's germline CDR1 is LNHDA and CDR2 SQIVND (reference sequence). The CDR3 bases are TGTGCCAGTACCCTGGACGGTAACCGAAAAAATAGCAATCAGCCCCAGCATTTT. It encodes CASTLDGNRKNSNQPQHF.

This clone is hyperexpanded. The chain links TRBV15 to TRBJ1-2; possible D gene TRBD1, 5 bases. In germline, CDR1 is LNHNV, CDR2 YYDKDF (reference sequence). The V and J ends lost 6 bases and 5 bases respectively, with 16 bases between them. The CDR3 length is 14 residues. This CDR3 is CATSPRASRYGYTF. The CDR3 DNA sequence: TGTGCCACCAGTCCCAGGGCCTCGAGGTATGGCTACACCTTC.

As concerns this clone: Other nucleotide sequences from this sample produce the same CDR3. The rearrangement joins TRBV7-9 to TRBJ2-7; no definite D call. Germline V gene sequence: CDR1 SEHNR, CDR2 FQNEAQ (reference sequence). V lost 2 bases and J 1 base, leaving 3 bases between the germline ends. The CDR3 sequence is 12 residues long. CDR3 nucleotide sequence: TGTGCCAGCAGCTTACATTCCTACGAGCAGTACTTC. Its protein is CASSLHSYEQYF.

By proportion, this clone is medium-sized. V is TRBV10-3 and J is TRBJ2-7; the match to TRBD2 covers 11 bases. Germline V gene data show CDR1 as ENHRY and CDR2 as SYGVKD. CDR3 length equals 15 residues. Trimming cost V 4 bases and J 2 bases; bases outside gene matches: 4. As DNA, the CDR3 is TGTGCCATCAGTGCCGGGACTAGCGGAGCCTACGAGCAGTACTTC. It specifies CAISAGTSGAYEQYF.

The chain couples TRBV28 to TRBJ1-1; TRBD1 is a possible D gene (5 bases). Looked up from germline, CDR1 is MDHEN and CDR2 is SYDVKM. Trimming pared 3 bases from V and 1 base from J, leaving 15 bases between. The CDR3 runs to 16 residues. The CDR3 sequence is CASSFQSSGWNTEAFF. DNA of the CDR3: TGTGCCAGCAGTTTCCAGTCCTCAGGGTGGAACACTGAAGCTTTCTTT.

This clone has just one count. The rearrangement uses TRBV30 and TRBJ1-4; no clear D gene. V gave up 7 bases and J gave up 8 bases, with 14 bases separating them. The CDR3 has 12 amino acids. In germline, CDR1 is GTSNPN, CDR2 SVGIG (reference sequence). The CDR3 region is CALDVGGEKLFF. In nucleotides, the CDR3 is TGTGCCTTGGACGTCGGCGGAGAAAAACTGTTTTTT.

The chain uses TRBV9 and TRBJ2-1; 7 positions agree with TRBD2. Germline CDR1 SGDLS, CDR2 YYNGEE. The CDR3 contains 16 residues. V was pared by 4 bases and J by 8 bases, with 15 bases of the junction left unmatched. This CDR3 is CASSYTAGLGLYEQFF. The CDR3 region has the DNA TGTGCCAGCAGCTATACCGCCGGACTAGGTCTTTATGAGCAGTTCTTC.

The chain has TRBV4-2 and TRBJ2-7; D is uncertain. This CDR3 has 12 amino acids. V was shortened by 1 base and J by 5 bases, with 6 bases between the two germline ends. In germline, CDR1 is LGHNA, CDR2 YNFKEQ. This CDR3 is CASSQVGNEQYF. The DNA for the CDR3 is TGTGCCAGCAGCCAAGTGGGAAACGAGCAGTACTTC.

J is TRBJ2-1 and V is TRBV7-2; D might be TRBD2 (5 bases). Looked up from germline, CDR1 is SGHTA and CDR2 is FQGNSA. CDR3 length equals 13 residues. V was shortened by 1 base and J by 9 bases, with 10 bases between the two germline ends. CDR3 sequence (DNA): TGTGCCAGCAGCTTAGACGTTGGGAGTGAGCAGTTCTTC. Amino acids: CASSLDVGSEQFF.

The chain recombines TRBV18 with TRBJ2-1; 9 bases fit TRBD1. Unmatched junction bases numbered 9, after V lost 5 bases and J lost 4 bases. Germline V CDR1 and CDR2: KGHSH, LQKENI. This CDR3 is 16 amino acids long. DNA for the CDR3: TGTGCCAGCTCAGGACTTGGGACAGGGCTTTACAATGAGCAGTTCTTC. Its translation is CASSGLGTGLYNEQFF.

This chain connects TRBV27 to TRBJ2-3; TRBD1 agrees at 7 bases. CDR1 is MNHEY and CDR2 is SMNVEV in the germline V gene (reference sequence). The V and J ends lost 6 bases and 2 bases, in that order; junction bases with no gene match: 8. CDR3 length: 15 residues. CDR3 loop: CASRVAGTDTDTQYF. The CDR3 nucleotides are TGTGCCAGCAGAGTGGCCGGGACAGACACAGATACGCAGTATTTT.

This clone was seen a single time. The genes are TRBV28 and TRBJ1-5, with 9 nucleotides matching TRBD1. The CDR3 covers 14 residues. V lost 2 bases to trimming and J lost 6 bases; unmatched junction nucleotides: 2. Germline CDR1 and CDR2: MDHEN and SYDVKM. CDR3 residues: CASSLGTGTQPQHF. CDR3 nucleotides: TGTGCCAGCAGTTTAGGGACAGGGACTCAGCCCCAGCATTTT.

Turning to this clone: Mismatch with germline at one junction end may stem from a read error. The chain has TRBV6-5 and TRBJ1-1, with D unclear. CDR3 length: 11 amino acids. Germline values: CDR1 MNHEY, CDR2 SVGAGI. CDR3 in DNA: TGTGCCCGCAGTTACTCCGGTGAAGCTTTCTTT. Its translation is CARSYSGEAFF.

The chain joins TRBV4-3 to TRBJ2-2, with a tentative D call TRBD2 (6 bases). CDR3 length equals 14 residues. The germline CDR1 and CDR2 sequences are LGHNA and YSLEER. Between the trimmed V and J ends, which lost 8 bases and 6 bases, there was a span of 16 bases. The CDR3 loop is CASETSFKSGELFF. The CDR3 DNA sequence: TGCGCCAGCGAGACTAGTTTTAAGTCCGGGGAGCTGTTTTTT.